This T cell receptor beta chain was found in a study of CD8 T cells in ankylosing spondylitis listed by TCRdb under 2017. Looking at the study overall: To find TCR variants linked to disease, the study profiled T cell receptor beta repertoires in ankylosing spondylitis patients and healthy donors. The full study cohort was made up of 20 to 25 ankylosing spondylitis patients and approximately 100 healthy donors. Peripheral blood samples were taken, and synovial fluid was additionally collected from ankylosing spondylitis patients.

As concerns this clonotype: No antigen is known for it. Base qualities are not recorded, but no much larger clone differs from it by a single base.

Looking up the germline V gene yields CDR1 MNHEY and CDR2 SVGEGT. The CDR3 starts with the cysteine, ends with the phenylalanine, and has 14 residues. Left in the record is the CDR3 DNA by itself, 42 bases read in frame from the first base. V lost 7 bases and J lost 7 bases, and the count of bases not matched to a germline gene is 9. General study outcomes and caveats: The disease-linked clones showed a CD8+ phenotype and occurred at relatively low frequencies in peripheral blood. Blood from ankylosing spondylitis patients appeared to be characterized by a TCR beta motif made up of under ten highly homologous amino acid variants. Significant enrichment of the disease-linked clones was reported in matched synovial fluid samples from ankylosing spondylitis patients. Some TCR beta motif variants had previously been reported in synovial fluid and blood of reactive arthritis patients, which suggested common disease-initiation mechanisms.

This sample was sequenced with an Illumina HiSeq 2500. Quantitative 5'-RACE with molecular barcodes was the method used to prepare the TCR beta libraries. Per the original workflow: To identify disease-linked TCR variants, a new computational method was used, one built on a probabilistic model of VDJ rearrangement. TCRdb ran its own pipeline on the public reads, namely fastp trimming at Q25 and MiXCR clone calling, and kept in-frame beta chains. Duplicate CDR3 protein sequences are folded into a single record with the most common DNA and genes. These V and J calls are TCRdb output, not the study's own analysis. The table for this sample lists around 130,000 distinct CDR3 sequences; roughly 17% of them were counted only once. Of the sample, 25% to 40% is held by the ten largest clones.

Recombination connected TRBV6-2 or TRBV6-3 to TRBJ2-2; TRBD1 lines up with 7 middle nucleotides. The clonotype originates from a male donor with ankylosing spondylitis. The sequenced sample consisted of blood, either unsorted or a sorted T cell fraction (not recorded which). The DNA is as follows: TGTGCCAGCACCGGGACAGATTCGGTCGGGGAGCTGTTTTTT. Its product reads: CASTGTDSVGELFF.